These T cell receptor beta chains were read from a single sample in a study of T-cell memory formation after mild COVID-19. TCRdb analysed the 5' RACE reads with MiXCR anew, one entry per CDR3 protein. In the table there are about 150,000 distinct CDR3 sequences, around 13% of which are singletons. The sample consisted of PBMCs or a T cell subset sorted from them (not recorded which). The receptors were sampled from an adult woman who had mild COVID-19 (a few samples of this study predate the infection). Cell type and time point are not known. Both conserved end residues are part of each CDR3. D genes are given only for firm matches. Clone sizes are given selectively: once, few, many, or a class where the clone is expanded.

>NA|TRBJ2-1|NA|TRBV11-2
TGTGCCAGCAGCTTCCGTAGTTGGAATGAGCAGTTCTTC
CASSFRSWNEQFF
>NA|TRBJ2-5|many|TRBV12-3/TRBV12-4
TGTGCCAGCAGTTTATGGGGTACAGGCGGTAAAGAGACCCAGTACTTC
CASSLWGTGGKETQYF
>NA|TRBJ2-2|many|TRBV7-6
TGTGCCAGCAGCTTGGGGCTAGCAGTCGCAGACACCGGGGAGCTGTTTTTT
CASSLGLAVADTGELFF
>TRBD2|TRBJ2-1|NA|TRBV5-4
TGTGCCAGCAGCTCCCCAGGAGCGGGAGGGCTGAATGAGCAGTTCTTC
CASSSPGAGGLNEQFF
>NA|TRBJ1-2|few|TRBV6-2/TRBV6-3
TGTGCCAGCAAAACCCGGACAGACAAAAAGAGCTATGGCTACACCTTC
CASKTRTDKKSYGYTF
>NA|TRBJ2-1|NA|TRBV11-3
TGTGCCAGCAGCTCAAAGAAGTGGGATGAGCAGTTCTTC
CASSSKKWDEQFF
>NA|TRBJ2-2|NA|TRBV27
TGTGCCAGCAGTTTATTGGTGGCCAGGGTCACCGGGGAGCTGTTTTTT
CASSLLVARVTGELFF
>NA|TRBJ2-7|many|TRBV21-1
TGTGCCAGCAGCCCCTACGAGCAGTACTTC
CASSPYEQYF
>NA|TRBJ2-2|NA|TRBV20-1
TGCAGTGCTAGACCCTTTAGCTCGAACACCGGGGAGCTGTTTTTT
CSARPFSSNTGELFF
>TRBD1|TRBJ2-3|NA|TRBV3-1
TGTGCCAGCAGCCAAGCCGGGACAGGACCCCGCGATACGCAGTATTTT
CASSQAGTGPRDTQYF
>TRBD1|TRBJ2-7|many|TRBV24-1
TGTGCCACCAGGGGGACAGGGGGCGAGCAGTACTTC
CATRGTGGEQYF
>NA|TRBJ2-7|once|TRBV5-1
TGCGCCAGCAGCTTGAGCCCCAACGAGCAGTACTTC
CASSLSPNEQYF